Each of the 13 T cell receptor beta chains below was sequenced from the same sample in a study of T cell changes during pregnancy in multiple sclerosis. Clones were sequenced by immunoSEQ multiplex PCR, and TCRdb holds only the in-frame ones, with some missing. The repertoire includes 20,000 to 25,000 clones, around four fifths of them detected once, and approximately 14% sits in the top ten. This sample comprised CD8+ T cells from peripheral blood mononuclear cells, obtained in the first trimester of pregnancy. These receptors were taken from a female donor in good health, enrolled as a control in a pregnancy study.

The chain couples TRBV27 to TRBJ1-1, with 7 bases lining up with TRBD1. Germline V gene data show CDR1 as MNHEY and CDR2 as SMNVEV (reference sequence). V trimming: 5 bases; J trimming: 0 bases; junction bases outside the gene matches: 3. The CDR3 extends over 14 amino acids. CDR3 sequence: CASSTGQLNTEAFF. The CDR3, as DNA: TGTGCCAGCAGTACGGGACAGTTGAACACTGAAGCTTTCTTT.

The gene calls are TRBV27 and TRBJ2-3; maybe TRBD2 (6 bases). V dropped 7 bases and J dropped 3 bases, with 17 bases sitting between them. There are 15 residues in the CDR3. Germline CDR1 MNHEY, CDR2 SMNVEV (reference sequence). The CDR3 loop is CASMWAGRGTDTQYF. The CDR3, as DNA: TGTGCCAGCATGTGGGCGGGACGTGGAACAGATACGCAGTATTTT.

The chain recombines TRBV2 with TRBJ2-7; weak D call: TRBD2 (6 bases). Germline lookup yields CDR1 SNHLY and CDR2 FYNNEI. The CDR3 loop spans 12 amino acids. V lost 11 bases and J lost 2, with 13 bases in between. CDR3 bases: TGTGCCGGGGTGGAGGGGCCCTACGAGCAGTACTTC. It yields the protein CAGVEGPYEQYF. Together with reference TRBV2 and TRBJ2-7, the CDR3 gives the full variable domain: EPEVTQTPSHQVTQMGQEVILRCVPISNHLYFYWYRQILGQKVEFLVSFYNNEISEKSEIFDDQFSVERPDGSNFTLKIRSTKLEDSAMYFCAGVEGPYEQYFGPGTRLTVT.

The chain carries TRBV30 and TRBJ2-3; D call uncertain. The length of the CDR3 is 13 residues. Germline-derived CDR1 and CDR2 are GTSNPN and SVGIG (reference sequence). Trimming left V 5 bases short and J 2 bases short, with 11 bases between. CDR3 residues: CAWVPRFTDTQYF. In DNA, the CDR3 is TGTGCCTGGGTCCCTAGGTTCACAGATACGCAGTATTTT.

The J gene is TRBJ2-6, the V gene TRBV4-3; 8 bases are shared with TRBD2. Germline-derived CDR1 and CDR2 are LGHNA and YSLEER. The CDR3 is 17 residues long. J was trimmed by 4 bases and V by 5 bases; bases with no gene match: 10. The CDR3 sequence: CASSDRSSGSGANVLTF. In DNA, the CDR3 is TGCGCCAGCAGCGATCGTTCTAGCGGGTCCGGGGCCAACGTCCTGACTTTC.

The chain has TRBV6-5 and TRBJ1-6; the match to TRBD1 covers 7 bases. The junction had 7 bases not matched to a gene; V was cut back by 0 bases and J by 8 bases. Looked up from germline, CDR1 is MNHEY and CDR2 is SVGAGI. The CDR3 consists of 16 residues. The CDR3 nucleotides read TGTGCCAGCAGTTACTCCATTGACAGGGCCTATTCACCCCTCCACTTT. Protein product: CASSYSIDRAYSPLHF.

The CDR3 here is CASSQPGQGRYTANEKLFF. The CDR3 nucleotides read TGTGCCAGCAGCCAGCCGGGACAGGGCCGATATACAGCTAATGAAAAACTGTTTTTT. The chain carries TRBV27 and TRBJ1-4; 9 bases are a match to TRBD1. The CDR3 runs to 19 residues. V was clipped by 6 bases and J by 3 bases; unmatched bases: 17. CDR1 and CDR2 (germline): MNHEY, SMNVEV (reference sequence).

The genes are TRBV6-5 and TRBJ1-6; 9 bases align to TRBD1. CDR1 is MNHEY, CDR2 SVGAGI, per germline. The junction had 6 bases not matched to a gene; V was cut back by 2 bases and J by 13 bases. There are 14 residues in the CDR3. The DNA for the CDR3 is TGTGCCAGCAGTTACGGGACAGGGATTTGGCCCCTCCACTTT. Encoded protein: CASSYGTGIWPLHF.

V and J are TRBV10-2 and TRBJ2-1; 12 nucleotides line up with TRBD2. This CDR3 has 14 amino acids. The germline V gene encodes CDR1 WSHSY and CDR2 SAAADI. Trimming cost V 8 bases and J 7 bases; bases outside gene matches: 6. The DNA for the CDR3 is TGCGCCAGCGGGACCGGGACTAGCGGGAATGAGCAGTTCTTC. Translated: CASGTGTSGNEQFF.

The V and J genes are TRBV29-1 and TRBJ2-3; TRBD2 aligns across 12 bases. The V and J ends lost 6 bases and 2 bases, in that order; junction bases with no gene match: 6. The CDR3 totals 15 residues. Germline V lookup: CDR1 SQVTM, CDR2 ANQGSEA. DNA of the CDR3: TGCAGCGTCCTAGCGGGGGGGTGGGACACAGATACGCAGTATTTT. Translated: CSVLAGGWDTDTQYF.

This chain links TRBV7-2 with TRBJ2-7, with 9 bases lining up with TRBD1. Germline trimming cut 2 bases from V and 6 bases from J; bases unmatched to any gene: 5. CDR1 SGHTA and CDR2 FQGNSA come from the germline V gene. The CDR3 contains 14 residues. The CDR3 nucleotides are TGTGCCAGCAGCTTAATGGGACAGGGCCGCGAGCAGTACTTC. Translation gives CASSLMGQGREQYF.

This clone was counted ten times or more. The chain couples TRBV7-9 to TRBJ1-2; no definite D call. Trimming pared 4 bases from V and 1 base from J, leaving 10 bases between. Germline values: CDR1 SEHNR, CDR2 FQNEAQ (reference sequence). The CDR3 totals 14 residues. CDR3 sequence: CASSYPTVNYGYTF. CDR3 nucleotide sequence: TGTGCCAGCAGCTACCCTACAGTTAACTATGGCTACACCTTC.

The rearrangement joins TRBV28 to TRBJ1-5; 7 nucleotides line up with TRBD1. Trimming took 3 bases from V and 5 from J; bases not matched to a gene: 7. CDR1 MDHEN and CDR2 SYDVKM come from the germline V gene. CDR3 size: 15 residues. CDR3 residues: CASSFLDRRYQPQHF. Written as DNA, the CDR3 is TGTGCCAGCAGTTTCTTGGACAGGCGGTATCAGCCCCAGCATTTT.